The present entry profiles one TCR beta chain with its context. Antigen: not known. There are 14 residues in the CDR3. Trimming left V 5 bases short and J 0 bases short, with 8 bases between. Germline V gives CDR1 PRHDT, CDR2 FYEKMQ (reference sequence). The data stem from a study of beta chain features in type 1 diabetes. Of the isolated RNA, all was reverse transcribed, and so the sequenced material was expressed TCRB transcripts. This table comes from immunoSEQ multiplex PCR, and its TCRdb copy is limited to in-frame clones, with some not included. Of 600,000 or so clones listed, around 12% are singletons. Study findings and constraints: People with Type 1 diabetes carried modestly yet significantly shorter TCRB CDR3s in all four CD4+ subsets.

Material for sequencing was naive CD4+ T cells from blood. The TCR sequence derives from a man aged 30 to 39 with type 1 diabetes. J is TRBJ1-3 and V is TRBV13; the D is unclear. DNA for the CDR3: TGTGCCAGCAGCCCGCGGTACTCTGGAAACACCATATATTTT. Protein product: CASSPRYSGNTIYF.